The 7 T cell receptor beta chains below were found in one sample sequenced in a study of shared clonotypes between healthy human individuals. Profiling relied on immunoSEQ multiplex PCR, and the TCRdb table lists in-frame clones only, not all of them. The repertoire has 2 million to 2.5 million clones, 85% to 95% of them found once; the top ten carry about 0.37%. Sample: naive CD4+ T cells from PBMCs. Subset in this sample: CD45RA+ positively selected. These receptors were taken from a man between 18 and 35 years old in good health. Some clones in this sample may be carry-over from other donors' samples.

The J gene is TRBJ2-2, the V gene TRBV11-3; TRBD2 aligns across 9 bases. V was pared by 5 bases and J by 4 bases, with 5 bases of the junction left unmatched. CDR1 and CDR2 from the germline V gene are SGHNT and YENEEA. CDR3 size: 15 residues. CDR3 DNA sequence: TGTGCCAGCAGCATTAGCGGGAGTGTCACCGGGGAGCTGTTTTTT. Translated: CASSISGSVTGELFF.

As regards this clone: Other nucleotide sequences in the sample specify the same CDR3. The gene calls are TRBV9 and TRBJ2-3, with D uncertain. Per the germline V gene, CDR1 is SGDLS and CDR2 is YYNGEE. Deletions cut 0 bases from V and 0 bases from J, with 5 bases between. The CDR3 is made up of 14 amino acids. The CDR3 nucleotides are TGTGCCAGCAGCGTAGGACTCAGCACAGATACGCAGTATTTT. It encodes CASSVGLSTDTQYF. The variable domain in full, with the rest retrieved from reference TRBV9 and TRBJ2-3, is DSGVTQTPKHLITATGQRVTLRCSPRSGDLSVYWYQQSLDQGLQFLIQYYNGEERAKGNILERFSAQQFPDLHSELNLSSLELGDSALYFCASSVGLSTDTQYFGPGTRLTVL.

This clone was counted a single time. The chain combines TRBV7-9 with TRBJ1-2, with 9 bases that match TRBD1. The ends lost 2 bases at V and 12 bases at J; junction bases unmatched: 4. The CDR3 spans 12 residues. Germline values: CDR1 SEHNR, CDR2 FQNEAQ (reference sequence). Here the CDR3 DNA reads TGTGCCAGCAGCTTACTACAGGGGGCCCACACCTTC. It translates to CASSLLQGAHTF.

The J gene is TRBJ2-3, the V gene TRBV15, with 15 bases matching TRBD2. The CDR3 totals 19 residues. The junction had 12 bases not matched to a gene; V was cut back by 0 bases and J by 8 bases. Looked up from germline, CDR1 is LNHNV and CDR2 is YYDKDF (reference sequence). The CDR3 loop reads CATSRDSREGTSGRRTQYF. The CDR3 DNA is TGTGCCACCAGCAGAGATTCCCGAGAGGGGACTAGCGGGAGGCGTACGCAGTATTTT. Variable domain in full (rest from reference TRBV15 and TRBJ2-3): DAMVIQNPRYQVTQFGKPVTLSCSQTLNHNVMYWYQQKSSQAPKLLFHYYDKDFNNEADTPDNFQSRRPNTSFCFLDIRSPGLGDTAMYLCATSRDSREGTSGRRTQYFGPGTRLTVL.

The chain joins TRBV5-1 to TRBJ2-2; D uncertain. CDR3 length equals 16 residues. Germline V CDR1 and CDR2: SGHRS, YFSETQ. V was trimmed by 4 bases and J by 0 bases, leaving 13 bases between them. DNA of the CDR3: TGCGCCAGCAGCCGAACCCCAGTGGCGAACACCGGGGAGCTGTTTTTT. Translated, it gives CASSRTPVANTGELFF.

This clone was counted only a few times. J is TRBJ2-5 and V is TRBV28; perhaps TRBD1 as D (6 bases). Per the germline V gene, CDR1 is MDHEN and CDR2 is SYDVKM. Trimming removed 2 bases at V and 6 bases at J, with 10 bases between. The CDR3 extends over 13 amino acids. The CDR3 region has the DNA TGTGCCAGCAGTTTAGTGGGGGCAAAGACCCAGTACTTC. Translated, it gives CASSLVGAKTQYF.

The chain joins TRBV4-3 to TRBJ1-6; possible D gene TRBD1, 6 bases. CDR1 and CDR2 from the germline V gene are LGHNA and YSLEER. This CDR3 contains 16 residues. V was trimmed by 8 bases and J by 0 bases, leaving 14 bases between them. The CDR3 coding sequence is TGCGCCAGCGGCAGAGGGGGAGGCTCCTATAATTCACCCCTCCACTTT. Residues: CASGRGGGSYNSPLHF.